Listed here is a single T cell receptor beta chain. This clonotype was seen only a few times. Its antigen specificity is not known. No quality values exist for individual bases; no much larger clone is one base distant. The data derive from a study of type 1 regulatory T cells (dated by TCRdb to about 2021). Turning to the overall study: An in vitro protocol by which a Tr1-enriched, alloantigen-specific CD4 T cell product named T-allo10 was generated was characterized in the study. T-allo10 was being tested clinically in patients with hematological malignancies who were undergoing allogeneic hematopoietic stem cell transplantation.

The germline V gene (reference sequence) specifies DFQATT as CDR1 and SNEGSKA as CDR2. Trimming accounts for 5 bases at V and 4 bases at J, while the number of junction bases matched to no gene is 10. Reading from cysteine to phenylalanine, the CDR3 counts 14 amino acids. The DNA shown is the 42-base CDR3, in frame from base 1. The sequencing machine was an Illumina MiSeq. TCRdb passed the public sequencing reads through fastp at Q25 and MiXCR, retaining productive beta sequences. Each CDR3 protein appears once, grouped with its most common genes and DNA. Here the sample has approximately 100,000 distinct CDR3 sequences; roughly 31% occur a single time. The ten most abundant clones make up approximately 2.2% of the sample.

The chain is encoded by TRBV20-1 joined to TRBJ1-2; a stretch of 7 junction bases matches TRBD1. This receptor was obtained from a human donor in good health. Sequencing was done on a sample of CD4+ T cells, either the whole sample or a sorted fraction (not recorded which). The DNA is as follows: TGCAGTGCTGGCGGCAGGGGGACAGCCTATGGCTACACCTTC. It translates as CSAGGRGTAYGYTF.